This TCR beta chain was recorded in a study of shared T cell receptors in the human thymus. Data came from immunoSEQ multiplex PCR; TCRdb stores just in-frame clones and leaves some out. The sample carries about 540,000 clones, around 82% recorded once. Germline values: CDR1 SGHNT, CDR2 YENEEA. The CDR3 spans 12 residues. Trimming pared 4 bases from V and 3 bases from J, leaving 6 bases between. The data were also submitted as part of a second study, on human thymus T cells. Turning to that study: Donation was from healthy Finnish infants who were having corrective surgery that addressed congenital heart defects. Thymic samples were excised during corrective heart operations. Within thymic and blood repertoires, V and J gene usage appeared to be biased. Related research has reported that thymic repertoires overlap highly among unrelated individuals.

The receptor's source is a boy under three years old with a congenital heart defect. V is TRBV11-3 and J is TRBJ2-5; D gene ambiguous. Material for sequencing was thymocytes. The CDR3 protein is CASSSIKETQYF. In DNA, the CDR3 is TGTGCCAGCAGCTCCATCAAAGAGACCCAGTACTTC.